The 7 T cell receptor beta chains below come from one sample, sequenced in a study of blood T cell repertoires in COVID-19. Assay used: immunoSEQ multiplex PCR; TCRdb lists only in-frame clones, some missing. The data show roughly 150,000 clones, about 80% seen once. Sample: peripheral blood. The origin of the receptors is an elderly woman with acute or convalescent COVID-19.

The chain uses TRBV5-1 and TRBJ2-2; the D gene is possibly TRBD2 (6 bases). Trimming cost V 5 bases and J 5 bases, with 13 bases left between them. Germline-derived CDR1 and CDR2 are SGHRS and YFSETQ. This CDR3 contains 14 residues. The CDR3: CASSFGGRTGELFF. DNA for the CDR3: TGCGCCAGCAGTTTCGGGGGAAGAACCGGGGAGCTGTTTTTT.

The rearrangement joins TRBV25-1 to TRBJ1-2, with D uncertain. The V and J ends lost 3 bases and 2 bases respectively, with 13 bases between them. Germline values: CDR1 MGHDK, CDR2 SYGVNS. The CDR3 spans 15 residues. CDR3 in DNA: TGTGCCAGCAGTGATCCCGGACTAGCAAACTATGGCTACACCTTC. Translating gives CASSDPGLANYGYTF.

V is TRBV10-3 and J is TRBJ2-1; TRBD2 is a possible D gene (6 bases). The CDR3 is made up of 16 amino acids. Deletions cut 9 bases from V and 0 bases from J, with 18 bases between. CDR1 ENHRY and CDR2 SYGVKD come from the germline V gene. This CDR3 is CAMTPLAASSYNEQFF. In DNA form, the CDR3 reads TGTGCCATGACCCCCTTAGCGGCAAGCTCCTACAATGAGCAGTTCTTC.

The CDR3 nucleotides are TGTGCCAGCAGCCAAAACTACAGGGGAGACACCATATATTTT. Encoded protein: CASSQNYRGDTIYF. The V and J genes are TRBV4-2 and TRBJ1-3, with 7 bases aligning to TRBD1. This CDR3 is built from 14 residues. Per germline, CDR1 LGHNA and CDR2 YNFKEQ. Trimming removed 2 bases from V and 8 bases from J; junction bases left unmatched: 6.

This chain connects TRBV2 to TRBJ2-3; 12 bases are shared with TRBD2. This CDR3 is 16 amino acids long. Germline lookup yields CDR1 SNHLY and CDR2 FYNNEI. After removal of 4 bases from V and 4 bases from J, the junction contained 6 bases not matched to a gene. The chain's CDR3 is CASSGTSGEGADTQYF. In DNA, the CDR3 is TGTGCCAGCAGTGGGACTAGCGGGGAGGGGGCAGATACGCAGTATTTT. The whole variable domain, filled in from reference TRBV2 and TRBJ2-3, reads EPEVTQTPSHQVTQMGQEVILRCVPISNHLYFYWYRQILGQKVEFLVSFYNNEISEKSEIFDDQFSVERPDGSNFTLKIRSTKLEDSAMYFCASSGTSGEGADTQYFGPGTRLTVL.

The gene calls are TRBV29-1 and TRBJ1-2; a possible D gene is TRBD1 (5 bases). Looked up from germline, CDR1 is SQVTM and CDR2 is ANQGSEA. V shed 6 bases and J shed 3 bases, with 14 bases lying between them. This CDR3 spans 13 amino acids. The DNA for the CDR3 is TGCAGCGTGAACGGGGGTGTTCACTATGGCTACACCTTC. Translated: CSVNGGVHYGYTF.

This clone was counted a single time. Here the CDR3 DNA reads TGTGCCAGCAGCTTACCCTATAGCAATCAGCCCCAGCATTTT. Encoded protein: CASSLPYSNQPQHF. The rearrangement uses TRBV7-2 and TRBJ1-5; no clear D. With 2 bases removed from V and 0 bases from J, the gap between germline ends came to 5 bases. Germline V CDR1 and CDR2: SGHTA, FQGNSA. The CDR3 totals 14 residues.